This T cell receptor beta chain was profiled in a study of OX40 agonist ivuxolimab in advanced cancers. Study details: Patients treated during dose escalation were battling hepatocellular carcinoma, melanoma, renal cell or head and neck cancer. General study results and limits: Relative to CD4+ cells, CD8+ T cells on average had more expanded clones.

With regard to this clone: Its target is unknown.

TCRdb's table, derived via immunoSEQ multiplex PCR, lists solely in-frame clones and lacks some. The sample holds some 100,000 clones; around 85% are singletons and the top ten take 0.75% to 0.95%. Trimming shortened V by 7 bases and J by 0 bases, and 7 bases separated the two germline ends. The CDR3 covers 12 residues. Germline loops: CDR1 MNHNS, CDR2 SASEGT. V is TRBV6-1 and J is TRBJ2-7, with D hard to call. The origin of this receptor is an adult with an advanced solid tumor such as melanoma, head and neck, liver or kidney cancer. The sequencing used CD4+ or CD8+ T cells sorted from blood, collected in a trial of the OX40 agonist ivuxolimab. CDR3 nucleotides: TGTGCCAGCACCATCAGCTCCTACGAGCAGTACTTC. This encodes CASTISSYEQYF.